The next 2 T cell receptor beta chains were all read from a single sample in a study of CD8 T cells in Susac syndrome. The RNA, about 0.45 to 1 ug, was put through reverse transcription using random hexamers. TCRdb independently ran MiXCR on the immunoSEQ multiplex PCR reads; one entry per CDR3 protein. Seen here are about 2,000 distinct CDR3 sequences, 69% observed once, and the top ten hold roughly a tenth. Staining of CD27 and CD45RA delineated the memory subsets employed in TEMRA sorting. The sample was CD8+ TEMRA cells from PBMCs. Subset noted: FACS-sorted terminally differentiated effector memory CD8+ T cells re-expressing CD45RA (CD8+ TEMRA). The source is a human donor with Susac syndrome.

This chain links TRBV6-1 with TRBJ2-3; a weak D match, TRBD1 (5 bases). The ends were cut back, 4 bases at V and 2 bases at J, with 16 bases in the middle. The germline V gene has CDR1 MNHNS and CDR2 SASEGT. The CDR3 has 16 amino acids. The CDR3 region has the DNA TGTGCCAGCAGTGTAGGGGTTACCTTGCTCACAGATACGCAGTATTTT. This translates into CASSVGVTLLTDTQYF.

The chain joins TRBV20-1 to TRBJ2-5; possible D gene TRBD2, 5 bases. CDR3 length equals 14 residues. The germline gives CDR1 DFQATT, CDR2 SNEGSKA (reference sequence). The V and J ends lost 6 bases and 3 bases respectively, with 17 bases between them. This chain's CDR3 is CSAHRVGEKETQYF. The CDR3, as DNA: TGCAGTGCCCACCGGGTGGGAGAAAAAGAGACCCAGTACTTC.